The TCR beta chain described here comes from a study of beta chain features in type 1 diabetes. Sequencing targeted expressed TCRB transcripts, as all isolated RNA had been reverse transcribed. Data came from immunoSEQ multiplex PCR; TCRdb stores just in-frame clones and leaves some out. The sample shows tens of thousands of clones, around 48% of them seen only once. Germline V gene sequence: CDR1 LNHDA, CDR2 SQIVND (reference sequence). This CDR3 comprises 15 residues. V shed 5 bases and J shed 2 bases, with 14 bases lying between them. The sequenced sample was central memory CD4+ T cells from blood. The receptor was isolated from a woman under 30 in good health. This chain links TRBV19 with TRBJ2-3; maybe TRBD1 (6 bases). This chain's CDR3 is CASSQGQRATDTQYF. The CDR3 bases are TGTGCCAGTAGTCAGGGGCAGAGGGCCACAGATACGCAGTATTTT.